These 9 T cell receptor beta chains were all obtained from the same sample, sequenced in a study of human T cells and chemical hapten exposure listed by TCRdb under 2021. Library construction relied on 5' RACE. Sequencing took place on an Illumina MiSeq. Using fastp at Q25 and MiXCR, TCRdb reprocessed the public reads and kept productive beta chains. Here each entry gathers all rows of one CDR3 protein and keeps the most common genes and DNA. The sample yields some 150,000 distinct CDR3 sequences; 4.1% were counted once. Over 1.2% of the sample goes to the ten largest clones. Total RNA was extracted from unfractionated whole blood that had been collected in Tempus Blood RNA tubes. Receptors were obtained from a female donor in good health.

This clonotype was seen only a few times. In nucleotides, the CDR3 is TGCAGCGGAGTCCCGGGACAGGGATTGAACACTGAAGCTTTCTTT. Translation: CSGVPGQGLNTEAFF. This chain links TRBV29-1 with TRBJ1-1; 9 bases are shared with TRBD1. J lost 0 bases, V lost 7 bases, and 9 bases had no gene match. The CDR3 spans 15 residues. Per the germline V gene, CDR1 is SQVTM and CDR2 is ANQGSEA.

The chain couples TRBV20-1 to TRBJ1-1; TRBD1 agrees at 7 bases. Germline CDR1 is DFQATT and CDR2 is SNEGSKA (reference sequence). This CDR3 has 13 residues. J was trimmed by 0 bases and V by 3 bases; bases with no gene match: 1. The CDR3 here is CSASDRVNTEAFF. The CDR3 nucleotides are TGCAGTGCTAGTGACAGGGTGAACACTGAAGCTTTCTTT.

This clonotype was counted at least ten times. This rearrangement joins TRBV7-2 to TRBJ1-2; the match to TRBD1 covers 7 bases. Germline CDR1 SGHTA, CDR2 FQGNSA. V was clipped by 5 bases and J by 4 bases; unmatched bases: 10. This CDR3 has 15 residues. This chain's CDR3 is CASSLRTGITYGYTF. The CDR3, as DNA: TGTGCCAGCAGCCTGCGGACAGGCATAACCTATGGCTACACCTTC.

CDR3 in amino acids: CASSPIRTGEDTIYF. For the CDR3, the DNA is TGCGCCAGCAGCCCAATACGGACAGGGGAAGATACCATATATTTT. This chain joins TRBV4-3 and TRBJ1-3, with 9 bases that match TRBD1. Germline V gives CDR1 LGHNA, CDR2 YSLEER. J gave up 10 bases and V 4 bases, and 11 bases lay outside the gene matches. The CDR3 extends over 15 amino acids.

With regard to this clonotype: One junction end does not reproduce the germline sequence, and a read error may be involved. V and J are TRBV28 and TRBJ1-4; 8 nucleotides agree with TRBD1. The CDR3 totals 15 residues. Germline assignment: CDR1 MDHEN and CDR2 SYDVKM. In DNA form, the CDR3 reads TGTGCCAGCAGTCCTCCCGGGACAGGCAATGGAAAACTGTTTTTT. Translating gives CASSPPGTGNGKLFF.

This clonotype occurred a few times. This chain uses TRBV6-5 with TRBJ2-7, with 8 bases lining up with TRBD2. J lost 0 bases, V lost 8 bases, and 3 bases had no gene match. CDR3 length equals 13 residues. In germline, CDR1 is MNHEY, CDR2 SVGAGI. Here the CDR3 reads CASCRGGSYEQYF. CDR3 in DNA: TGTGCCAGCTGCCGGGGGGGCTCCTACGAGCAGTACTTC.

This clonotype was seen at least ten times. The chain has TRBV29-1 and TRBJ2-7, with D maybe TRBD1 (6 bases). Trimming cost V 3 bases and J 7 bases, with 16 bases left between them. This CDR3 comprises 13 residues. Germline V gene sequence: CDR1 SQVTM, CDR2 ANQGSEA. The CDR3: CSVDGVRGNEQYF. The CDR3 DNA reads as TGCAGCGTTGACGGGGTCAGGGGAAATGAGCAGTACTTC.

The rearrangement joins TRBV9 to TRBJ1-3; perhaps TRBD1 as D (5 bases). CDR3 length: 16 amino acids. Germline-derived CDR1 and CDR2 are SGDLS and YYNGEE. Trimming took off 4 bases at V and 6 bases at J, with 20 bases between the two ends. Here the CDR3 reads CASSLGVGETENTIYF. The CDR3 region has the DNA TGTGCCAGCAGCCTAGGGGTCGGGGAGACTGAAAACACCATATATTTT.

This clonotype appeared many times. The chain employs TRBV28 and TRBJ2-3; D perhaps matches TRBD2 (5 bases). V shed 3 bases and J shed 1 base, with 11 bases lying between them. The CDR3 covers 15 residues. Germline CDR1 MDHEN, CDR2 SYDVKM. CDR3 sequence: CASSFPGKGTDTQYF. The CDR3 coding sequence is TGTGCCAGCAGTTTTCCCGGGAAAGGCACAGATACGCAGTATTTT. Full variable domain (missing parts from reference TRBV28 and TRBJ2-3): DVKVTQSSRYLVKRTGEKVFLECVQDMDHENMFWYRQDPGLGLRLIYFSYDVKMKEKGDIPEGYSVSREKKERFSLILESASTNQTSMYLCASSFPGKGTDTQYFGPGTRLTVL.